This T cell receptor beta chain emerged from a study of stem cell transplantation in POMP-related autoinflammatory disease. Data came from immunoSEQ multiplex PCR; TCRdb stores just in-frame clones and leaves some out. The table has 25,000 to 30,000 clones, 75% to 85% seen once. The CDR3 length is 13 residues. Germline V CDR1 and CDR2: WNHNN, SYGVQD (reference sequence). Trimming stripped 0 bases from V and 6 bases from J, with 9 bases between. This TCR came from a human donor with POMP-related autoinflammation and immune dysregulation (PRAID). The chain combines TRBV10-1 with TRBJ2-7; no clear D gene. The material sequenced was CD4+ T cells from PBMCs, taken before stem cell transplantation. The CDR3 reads CASSESGRTEQYF. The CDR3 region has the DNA TGCGCCAGCAGTGAGTCGGGCAGGACCGAGCAGTACTTC.